This T cell receptor beta chain stems from a study of cytomegalovirus exposure and HLA in healthy donors. Broader study findings: With DRB1 most and HLA-C fewest, TCR association rates differed between HLA loci in a later analysis. Relative to the approximately 700-donor mean, N-insertions were reportedly fewer in an Asian-associated ancestry cluster in a later analysis. Later on, analysis showed that most CMV-associated TCR beta chains appeared to be HLA-restricted. TRBV6-2, TRBV6-3 and some other V segments were excluded as indistinguishable.

The PCR used 60 Vbeta and 13 Jbeta primers. Profiling relied on immunoSEQ multiplex PCR, and the TCRdb table lists in-frame clones only, not all of them. The sample has approximately 220,000 clones; more than 60% are singletons. A word on this clone: Its antigen is still unknown.

The length of the CDR3 is 14 residues. The germline CDR1 and CDR2 sequences are MNHEY and SVGAGI. Deletions cut 6 bases from V and 2 bases from J, with 14 bases between. The chain combines TRBV6-5 with TRBJ2-7, with D perhaps matching TRBD1 (5 bases). This TCR was recovered from a man in his forties in good health and CMV-seronegative. The sequencing input was PBMCs. CDR3 sequence reads: CASSPSRATYEQYF. DNA for the CDR3: TGTGCCAGCAGCCCCAGCAGGGCAACCTACGAGCAGTACTTC.